A single count supports the clone carrying this TCR beta chain. The length of the CDR3 is 16 residues. Germline CDR1 reads WNHNN; CDR2 reads SYGVQD (reference sequence). The V gene end was trimmed by 7 bases and the J gene end by 2 bases; junction bases not matched to a gene: 12. TCRdb keeps only in-frame clones here, not all; method: immunoSEQ multiplex PCR. The profile shows more than 90,000 clones, 72% of them singletons. This record comes from a study of fetal regulatory T cell absence and autoimmunity. V is TRBV10-1 and J is TRBJ1-2; 8 bases match TRBD1. This sequence originates from a male donor with IPEX syndrome. The sample was pancreas tissue. CDR3 in amino acids: CASNAPQGARNYGYTF. The DNA of the CDR3 is TGCGCCAGCAATGCCCCTCAGGGGGCGCGGAACTATGGCTACACCTTC.